The sequence of this T cell receptor (beta chain) was determined in a study of blood T cells in healthy people across ages. Whole-study context: Capture by template switching was about one barcoded beta molecule per two T cells.

Each sample used at least 6 million PBMCs. The authors ran a second PCR of roughly 6 to 12 cycles using a sample-barcoded 5' primer and a J-beta primer mix. Using its own MiXCR run on the 5' RACE reads, TCRdb lists one record per CDR3 protein. Of around 600,000 distinct CDR3 sequences listed, 45% to 55% are singletons. This clonotype showed up just a few times. Material: blood. This TCR came from a man at least 80 years old in good health.

This chain's CDR3 is CSASQAGGYNEQFF. The CDR3, as DNA: TGCAGTGCTAGCCAAGCGGGAGGCTACAATGAGCAGTTCTTC. The J gene is TRBJ2-1, the V gene TRBV20-1, with 9 bases lining up with TRBD2. This CDR3 has 14 residues. V was pared by 3 bases and J by 3 bases, with 3 bases of the junction left unmatched. Germline assignment: CDR1 DFQATT and CDR2 SNEGSKA (reference sequence).